The clone carrying this T cell receptor beta chain appeared many times. These data belong to a study of metastatic and nonmetastatic thyroid tumors. Thyroid surgery was preceded by no treatment in any patient. The germline gives CDR1 KGHSY, CDR2 FQNENV. V gave up 6 bases and J gave up 3 bases; unmatched junction bases: 13. The CDR3 runs 16 residues. TCRdb called clones again from the PCR reads with MiXCR. This sample has around 18,000 clones; 21% occur once, and the top ten carry about 15%. This chain joins TRBV16 and TRBJ2-7, with 8 bases fitting TRBD1. Material: tumor tissue. This receptor was identified in a female donor with papillary thyroid cancer or a benign thyroid nodule (not recorded which). Some clones in this sample may be carry-over from other donors' samples. The CDR3 loop is CASSPAPPGQGYEQYF. As DNA, the CDR3 is TGTGCCAGCAGTCCCGCCCCTCCAGGACAGGGCTACGAGCAGTACTTC.